This record covers a single TCR beta chain. The clone's antigen remains unknown. Density gradient separation was used to isolate peripheral blood mononuclear cells from buffy coats of healthy donors. Negative magnetic separation using EasySep or MojoSort CD8+ T cell isolation kits was how the study enriched total CD8+ T cells. For each subset, total RNA was extracted using an RNeasy Mini Kit from duplicate vials of roughly 150,000 sorted CD8+ T cells. The PBMCs were used fresh or after being cryopreserved in fetal bovine serum with around 10% DMSO. Fluorescence-activated cell sorting on a FACSAria III was used to sort CD8+ T cell subsets to purity. The data derive from a study of human CD8 memory T cell subsets (dated by TCRdb to about 2020). With respect to the entire study: TCRbeta repertoires of stem-like (TSTEM), progenitor exhausted-like (TPEX) and effector memory CD8+ T cell subsets were compared to assess their clonal relationships. TCRbeta repertoires were obtained from TSTEM, TPEX and effector memory subsets contributed by each of roughly 6 donors.

The CDR3 numbers 17 residues from cysteine through phenylalanine. No DNA appears here. CDR1 and CDR2 are drawn from the germline V gene: MDHEN, SYDVKM. Here is what the overall study found, with its caveats: Only TCRbeta chains were sequenced, and repertoire comparisons were based on several donors, with testing performed by paired t-tests and Bonferroni correction. Both stem-like subsets shared clonotypes with effector memory cells, but TSTEM and TPEX repertoires overlapped minimally, suggesting distinct antigen spectra. Based on Chao1 estimates, TSTEM subsets appeared to have greater repertoire diversity than TPEX subsets, which could potentially reflect a broader range of specificities. Similarly high normalized Shannon-Wiener diversity was shown by TSTEM and TPEX subsets, whereas comparatively lower diversity was seen in effector memory subsets.

A Human TCR Profiling Kit was used to prepare UMI-labeled 5' RACE TCRbeta libraries. Every TCRbeta library was prepared in parallel with an identical number of PCR cycles. In the source study's methods: The number of functional CDR3beta clonotypes in each TCRbeta library ranged from about 3,000 to 20,000. MIGEC 1.2.9 handled UMI extraction and consensus assembly, with a minimum of three reads required per UMI. MiXCR 3.0.3 was used to extract the in-frame CDR3beta repertoires. Diversity metrics were computed in VDJtools 1.2.1 after downsampling each sample to 42,000 randomly selected UMIs. Repertoire overlap metrics D, R and F2 were calculated in VDJtools for the top 3,000 clones of each sample pair. TCRdb reprocessed the reads, so every CDR3 protein sequence counts as one entry and DNA is not shown. The V and J calls reflect TCRdb's pipeline rather than the authors' work. For this sample, the table gives about 5,500 distinct CDR3 sequences. Around 19% of the sample is held by the ten biggest clonotypes.

The rearrangement combines TRBV28 with TRBJ1-6. The sequenced sample was CD8+ T cells from PBMCs. The TCR sequence derives from a human donor in good health. The CDR3 corresponds to CASSLNDFPTINSPLHF. The CDR3, completed at both ends by the reference TRBV28 and TRBJ1-6 genes, gives the full variable domain DVKVTQSSRYLVKRTGEKVFLECVQDMDHENMFWYRQDPGLGLRLIYFSYDVKMKEKGDIPEGYSVSREKKERFSLILESASTNQTSMYLCASSLNDFPTINSPLHFGNGTRLTVT.